Presented here are 13 T cell receptor beta chains from one specimen sequenced in a study of shared clonotypes between healthy human individuals. The data were produced by immunoSEQ multiplex PCR, yet TCRdb's version contains in-frame clones alone and is incomplete. The sample yields 470,000 or so clones, about 85% seen once. Sequences were obtained from PBMCs. Receptors were obtained from a woman aged 40 to 50 in good health. Some clones in this sample may be carry-over from other donors' samples.

This clone appeared once. The chain couples TRBV4-3 to TRBJ2-2; D is perhaps TRBD1 (6 bases). This CDR3 contains 16 residues. The V and J ends lost 8 bases and 1 base respectively, with 17 bases between them. Germline assignment: CDR1 LGHNA and CDR2 YSLEER. DNA of the CDR3: TGCGCCAGCGGGTCCCGGGACACAGTGAACACCGGGGAGCTGTTTTTT. Protein sequence: CASGSRDTVNTGELFF.

This clone was picked up a small number of times. The gene calls are TRBV28 and TRBJ1-1; 7 positions match TRBD1. J was trimmed by 6 bases and V by 6 bases; bases with no gene match: 4. The CDR3 has 12 residues. Looked up from germline, CDR1 is MDHEN and CDR2 is SYDVKM. CDR3 DNA: TGTGCCAGCAGCCGACAGGGCGCTGAAGCTTTCTTT. Translated: CASSRQGAEAFF.

This clone has just a few counts. Since a much larger clone is just one base distant, this may be a read error. This CDR3 is also generated by other DNA sequences in the sample. J is TRBJ2-7 and V is TRBV30; 13 bases fit TRBD2. Germline CDR1 reads GTSNPN; CDR2 reads SVGIG (reference sequence). J lost 4 bases, V lost 1 base, and 19 bases had no gene match. The CDR3 contains 20 residues. The CDR3 reads CAWSAAAGWGLAGITYEQYF. Here the CDR3 DNA reads TGTGCCTGGAGTGCCGCTGCAGGGTGGGGACTAGCGGGAATAACATACGAGCAGTACTTC.

In the case of this clone: Additional DNA sequences in this sample encode the identical CDR3. This chain links TRBV19 with TRBJ1-5; unclear D gene. Looked up from germline, CDR1 is LNHDA and CDR2 is SQIVND (reference sequence). The CDR3 loop spans 14 amino acids. V was shortened by 3 bases and J by 5 bases, with 11 bases between the two germline ends. This CDR3 reads CASSILGSDQPQHF. The CDR3 DNA reads TGTGCCAGTAGTATTCTTGGTTCCGATCAGCCCCAGCATTTT. The variable domain in full, with the rest retrieved from reference TRBV19 and TRBJ1-5, is DGGITQSPKYLFRKEGQNVTLSCEQNLNHDAMYWYRQDPGQGLRLIYYSQIVNDFQKGDIAEGYSVSREKKESFPLTVTSAQKNPTAFYLCASSILGSDQPQHFGDGTRLSIL.

The chain carries TRBV27 and TRBJ2-7, with 12 bases that match TRBD2. CDR3 length equals 13 residues. Germline V lookup: CDR1 MNHEY, CDR2 SMNVEV (reference sequence). The ends lost 5 bases at V and 4 bases at J; junction bases unmatched: 0. CDR3 sequence reads: CASSLAGGYEQYF. The CDR3 DNA is TGTGCCAGCAGTCTAGCGGGAGGGTACGAGCAGTACTTC.

CDR3 in DNA: TGTGCCAGCAGCAGGGGGGTCCAGGGAACTGAAGCTTTCTTT. Residues: CASSRGVQGTEAFF. The chain uses TRBV7-9 and TRBJ1-1, with D perhaps matching TRBD1 (6 bases). V lost 5 bases and J lost 5, with 15 bases in between. Germline V lookup: CDR1 SEHNR, CDR2 FQNEAQ (reference sequence). CDR3 length equals 14 residues.

J is TRBJ1-1 and V is TRBV14, with TRBD1 matching over 7 bases. The CDR3 has 14 residues. From germline, CDR1 is SGHDN and CDR2 FVKESK. J gave up 4 bases and V 5 bases, and 7 bases lay outside the gene matches. CDR3 loop: CASSYQQGITEAFF. The DNA for the CDR3 is TGTGCCAGCAGCTACCAACAGGGGATCACTGAAGCTTTCTTT.

The rearrangement links TRBV21-1 to TRBJ1-1; no check of the table's D call, TRBD1, against the DNA was made. TRBV21-1 is listed as a pseudogene. This CDR3 contains 18 residues. CDR3 loop: CASSKALWTETMNTEAFF. In nucleotides, the CDR3 is TGTGCCAGCAGCAAAGCGCTTTGGACAGAAACTATGAACACTGAAGCTTTCTTT.

About this clone itself: The junction shows a germline mismatch at one end, possibly a read error. The DNA for the CDR3 is TGCGCCAGCAGCCAAGATTTCGGGGGCACTGAAGCTTTCTTT. Residues: CASSQDFGGTEAFF. The chain joins TRBV7-9 to TRBJ1-1, with D maybe TRBD1 (5 bases). The CDR3 extends over 14 amino acids. The germline CDR1 and CDR2 sequences are SEHNR and FQNEAQ (reference sequence).

The gene calls are TRBV18 and TRBJ1-2, with a possible D match to TRBD1 (5 bases). CDR1 and CDR2 from the germline V gene are KGHSH and LQKENI. This CDR3 is built from 14 residues. Trimming removed 3 bases from V and 7 bases from J, with 15 bases in between. DNA for the CDR3: TGTGCCAGCTCACCTACGGGAGAGGGGAGTGGCTACACCTTC. Residues: CASSPTGEGSGYTF.

The rearrangement links TRBV7-9 to TRBJ1-4; 7 bases are shared with TRBD1. Germline CDR1 reads SEHNR; CDR2 reads FQNEAQ (reference sequence). This CDR3 comprises 15 residues. The V gene end was trimmed by 5 bases and the J gene end by 8 bases; junction bases not matched to a gene: 11. The CDR3 region is CASSTRTGRGEKLFF. The CDR3 DNA is TGTGCCAGCAGCACACGGACAGGAAGAGGGGAAAAACTGTTTTTT.

The sample holds one count of this clone. The rearrangement joins TRBV30 to TRBJ2-1; tentatively, D is TRBD1 (7 bases). Trimming took 8 bases from V and 7 from J, leaving 18 bases between them. Germline V gene lookup returns CDR1 GTSNPN and CDR2 SVGIG (reference sequence). The CDR3 runs to 13 residues. The CDR3 DNA is TGTGCCACGGCGGGACAGACTATTAATGAGCAGTTCTTC. Amino acid sequence: CATAGQTINEQFF.

The gene calls are TRBV30 and TRBJ1-1; 10 bases fit TRBD1. J gave up 0 bases and V 2 bases, and 18 bases lay outside the gene matches. This CDR3 has 20 amino acids. Germline V gene sequence: CDR1 GTSNPN, CDR2 SVGIG (reference sequence). The CDR3 reads CAWSQNQIWGQGRMNTEAFF. The DNA for the CDR3 is TGTGCCTGGAGTCAAAATCAAATTTGGGGACAGGGGAGGATGAACACTGAAGCTTTCTTT. The full variable domain, with the rest looked up from reference TRBV30 and TRBJ1-1, is SQTIHQWPATLVQPVGSPLSLECTVEGTSNPNLYWYRQAAGRGLQLLFYSVGIGQISSEVPQNLSASRPQDRQFILSSKKLLLSDSGFYLCAWSQNQIWGQGRMNTEAFFGQGTRLTVV.